These T cell receptor beta chains were read from a single sample in a study of cytomegalovirus exposure and HLA in healthy donors. Here immunoSEQ multiplex PCR was the method, and the copy in TCRdb shows in-frame clones only, minus some. The table has 150,000 or so clones, over 80% seen once. The sequenced sample consisted of PBMCs. These receptors all stem from a male donor in good health and CMV-seropositive. The CDR3 runs from the conserved cysteine through the conserved F or W. The D gene is left open where the match is weak. Some rows have no size entry. The others give once, few or many, or a class for an expanded clone.

NA	TRBJ2-2	TRBV5-5	NA	CASSLGAGTWTGELFF	TGTGCCAGCAGCTTGGGAGCAGGGACATGGACCGGGGAGCTGTTTTTT
TRBD2	TRBJ2-3	TRBV4-2	NA	CASSQTSGGLRGTDTQYF	TGTGCCAGCAGCCAGACTAGCGGGGGTCTACGGGGCACAGATACGCAGTATTTT
NA	TRBJ2-7	TRBV6-1	few	CASIGEAYEQYF	TGTGCCAGCATTGGAGAAGCCTACGAGCAGTACTTC
TRBD2	TRBJ2-7	TRBV19	once	CASSIGLAGTYEQYF	TGTGCCAGTAGTATAGGACTAGCGGGGACTTACGAGCAGTACTTC
TRBD2	TRBJ2-2	TRBV4-2	NA	CASSQSGFSGSRNTGELFF	TGTGCCAGCAGCCAAAGTGGGTTTAGCGGGAGCCGCAACACCGGGGAGCTGTTTTTT
TRBD2	TRBJ2-1	TRBV7-8	NA	CASSQGSKREGGEQFF	TGTGCCAGCAGCCAGGGGAGCAAGCGGGAGGGTGGAGAGCAGTTCTTC
NA	TRBJ2-7	TRBV5-1	NA	CASSLDRAEQYF	TGCGCCAGCAGCTTGGACAGAGCCGAGCAGTACTTC
TRBD1	TRBJ1-3	TRBV11-3	NA	CASSVQGRENTIYF	TGTGCCAGCAGCGTACAGGGGCGGGAAAACACCATATATTTT
TRBD1	TRBJ2-7	TRBV6-5	NA	CASSETGKYEQYF	TGTGCCAGCAGCGAGACAGGGAAATACGAGCAGTACTTC
NA	TRBJ2-7	TRBV30	NA	CAWSVLQFEQYF	TGTGCCTGGAGTGTACTGCAATTCGAGCAGTACTTC
TRBD2	TRBJ2-2	TRBV4-1	NA	CASSQARLAGGGELFF	TGCGCCAGCAGCCAAGCCCGACTAGCGGGAGGCGGGGAGCTGTTTTTT
TRBD2	TRBJ2-1	TRBV27	NA	CASSLGLAAYNEQFF	TGTGCCAGCAGTCTCGGACTAGCCGCCTACAATGAGCAGTTCTTC
TRBD2	TRBJ2-7	TRBV4-1	NA	CASSRETSGRNNEQYF	TGCGCCAGCAGCCGAGAGACTAGCGGGAGGAACAACGAGCAGTACTTC
TRBD2	TRBJ2-7	TRBV5-1	NA	CASSPSGDYEQYF	TGCGCCAGCAGTCCCAGCGGGGATTACGAGCAGTACTTC
TRBD1	TRBJ2-7	TRBV4-1	NA	CASSRPDRGQDEQYF	TGCGCCAGCAGTCGACCGGACAGGGGGCAGGACGAGCAGTACTTC
NA	TRBJ2-7	TRBV7-9	NA	CASSPRQVAYEQYF	TGTGCCAGCAGCCCCCGGCAGGTAGCCTACGAGCAGTACTTC
NA	TRBJ1-1	TRBV2	few	CASSVVESVTEAFF	TGTGCCAGCAGTGTCGTAGAGTCCGTCACTGAAGCTTTCTTT
TRBD2	TRBJ2-1	TRBV7-2	NA	CASSLAPLAGVAFF	TGTGCCAGCAGCTTAGCCCCTTTAGCGGGAGTTGCTTTCTTC
NA	TRBJ2-1	TRBV7-9	NA	CASSLSARDEQFF	TGTGCCAGCAGCTTATCGGCCAGGGATGAGCAGTTCTTC
NA	TRBJ1-2	TRBV5-1	NA	CASTVDSSRGGYTF	TGCGCCAGCACCGTGGACAGCTCGAGGGGTGGCTACACCTTC
NA	TRBJ2-1	TRBV20-1	NA	CSVSGYNEQFF	TGCAGTGTTAGCGGTTACAATGAGCAGTTCTTC
TRBD2	TRBJ2-2	TRBV7-9	NA	CSSSPKKGLAGPNTGELFF	TGTTCCAGCAGCCCTAAAAAGGGACTAGCGGGACCGAACACCGGGGAGCTGTTTTTT
TRBD2	TRBJ2-7	TRBV11-2	NA	CASSLAGGSSYEQYF	TGTGCCAGCAGCTTAGCGGGCGGGAGCTCCTACGAGCAGTACTTC
TRBD1	TRBJ1-5	TRBV27	NA	CASSLKTGSHQPQHF	TGTGCCAGCAGTTTGAAGACAGGGTCTCATCAGCCCCAGCATTTT
TRBD1	TRBJ2-5	TRBV29-1	NA	CSVGTGQETQYF	TGCAGCGTTGGGACAGGCCAAGAGACCCAGTACTTC
TRBD1	TRBJ2-7	TRBV10-1	NA	CASNIYPGGYEQYF	TGCGCCAGCAATATATATCCAGGGGGATACGAGCAGTACTTC
NA	TRBJ1-6	TRBV19	NA	CASSGGLSYNSPLHF	TGTGCCAGTAGTGGGGGACTGAGCTATAATTCACCCCTCCACTTT